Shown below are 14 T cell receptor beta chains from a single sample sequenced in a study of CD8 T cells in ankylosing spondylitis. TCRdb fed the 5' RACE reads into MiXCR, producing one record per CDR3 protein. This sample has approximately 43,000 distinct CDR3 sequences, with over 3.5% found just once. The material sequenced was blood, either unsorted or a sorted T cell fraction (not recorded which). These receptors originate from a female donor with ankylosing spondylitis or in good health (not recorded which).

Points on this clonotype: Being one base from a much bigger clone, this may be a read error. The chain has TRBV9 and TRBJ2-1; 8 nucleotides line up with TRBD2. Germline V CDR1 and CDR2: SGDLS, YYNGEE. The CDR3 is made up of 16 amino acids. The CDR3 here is CASSVVPGGSYTEQFF. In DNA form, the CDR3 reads TGTGCCAGCAGCGTAGTCCCGGGGGGGTCCTACACTGAGCAGTTCTTC.

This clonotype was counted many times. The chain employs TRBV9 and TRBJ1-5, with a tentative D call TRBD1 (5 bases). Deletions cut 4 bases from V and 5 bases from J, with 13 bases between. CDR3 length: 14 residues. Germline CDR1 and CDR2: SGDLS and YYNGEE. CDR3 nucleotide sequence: TGTGCCAGCAGCCGGGGACCGACCGATCAGCCCCAGCATTTT. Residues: CASSRGPTDQPQHF. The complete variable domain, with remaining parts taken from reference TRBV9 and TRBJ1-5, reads DSGVTQTPKHLITATGQRVTLRCSPRSGDLSVYWYQQSLDQGLQFLIQYYNGEERAKGNILERFSAQQFPDLHSELNLSSLELGDSALYFCASSRGPTDQPQHFGDGTRLSIL.

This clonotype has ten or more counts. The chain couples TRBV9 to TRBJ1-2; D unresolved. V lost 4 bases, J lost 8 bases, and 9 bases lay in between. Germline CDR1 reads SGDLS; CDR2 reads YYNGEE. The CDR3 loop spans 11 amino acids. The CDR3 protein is CASSNWVGYTF. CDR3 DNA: TGTGCCAGCAGCAACTGGGTCGGCTACACCTTC.

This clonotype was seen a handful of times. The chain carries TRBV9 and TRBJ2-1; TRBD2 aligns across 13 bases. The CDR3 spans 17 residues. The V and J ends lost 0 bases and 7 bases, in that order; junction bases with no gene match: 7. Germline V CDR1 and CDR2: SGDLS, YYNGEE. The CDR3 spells CASSVDGLAGVKNEQFF. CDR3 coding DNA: TGTGCCAGCAGCGTAGACGGACTAGCGGGGGTGAAAAATGAGCAGTTCTTC.

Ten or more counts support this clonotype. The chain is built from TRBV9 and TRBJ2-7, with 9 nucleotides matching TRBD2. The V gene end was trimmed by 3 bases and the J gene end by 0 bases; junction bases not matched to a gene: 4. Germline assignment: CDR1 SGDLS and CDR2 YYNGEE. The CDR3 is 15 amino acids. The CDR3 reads CASSGDSGGSYEQYF. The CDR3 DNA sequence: TGTGCCAGCAGCGGGGATAGCGGGGGCTCCTACGAGCAGTACTTC.

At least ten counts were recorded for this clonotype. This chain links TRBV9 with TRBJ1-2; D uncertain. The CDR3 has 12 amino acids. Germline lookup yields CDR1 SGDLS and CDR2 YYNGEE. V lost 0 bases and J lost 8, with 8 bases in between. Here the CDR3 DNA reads TGTGCCAGCAGCGTAGAAGTGGGGGGCTACACCTTC. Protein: CASSVEVGGYTF.

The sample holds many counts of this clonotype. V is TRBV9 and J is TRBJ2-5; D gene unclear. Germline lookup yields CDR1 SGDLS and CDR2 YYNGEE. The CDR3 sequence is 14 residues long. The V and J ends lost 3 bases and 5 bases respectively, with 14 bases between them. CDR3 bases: TGTGCCAGCAGCGCTGACCCATTCAAGGAGACCCAGTACTTC. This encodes CASSADPFKETQYF.

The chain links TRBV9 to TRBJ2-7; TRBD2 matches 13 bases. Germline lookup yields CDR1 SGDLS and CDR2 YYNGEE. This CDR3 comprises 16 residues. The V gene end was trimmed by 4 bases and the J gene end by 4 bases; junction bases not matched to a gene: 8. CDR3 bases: TGTGCCAGCAGCCGCGGAACTAGCGGGGGGGCTTACGAGCAGTACTTC. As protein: CASSRGTSGGAYEQYF.

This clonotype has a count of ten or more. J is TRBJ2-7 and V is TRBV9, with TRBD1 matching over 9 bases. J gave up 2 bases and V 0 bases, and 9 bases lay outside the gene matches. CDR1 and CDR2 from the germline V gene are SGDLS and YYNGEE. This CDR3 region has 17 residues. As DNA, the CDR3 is TGTGCCAGCAGCGTAGATTCGGGACAGGGCCCTACCTACGAGCAGTACTTC. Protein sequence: CASSVDSGQGPTYEQYF. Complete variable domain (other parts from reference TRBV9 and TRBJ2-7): DSGVTQTPKHLITATGQRVTLRCSPRSGDLSVYWYQQSLDQGLQFLIQYYNGEERAKGNILERFSAQQFPDLHSELNLSSLELGDSALYFCASSVDSGQGPTYEQYFGPGTRLTVT.

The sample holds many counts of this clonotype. The chain's CDR3 is CASSVGAGGAGSNQPQHF. For the CDR3, the DNA is TGTGCCAGCAGCGTAGGGGCAGGGGGGGCCGGGTCCAATCAGCCCCAGCATTTT. This chain links TRBV9 with TRBJ1-5; TRBD1 agrees at 7 bases. Germline V CDR1 and CDR2: SGDLS, YYNGEE. V lost 0 bases to trimming and J lost 3 bases; unmatched junction nucleotides: 12. The CDR3 covers 18 residues.

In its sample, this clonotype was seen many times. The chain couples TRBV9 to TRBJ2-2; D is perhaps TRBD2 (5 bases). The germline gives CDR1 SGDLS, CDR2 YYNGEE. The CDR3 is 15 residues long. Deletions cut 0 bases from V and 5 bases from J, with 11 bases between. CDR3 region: CASSVERSGTGELFF. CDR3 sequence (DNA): TGTGCCAGCAGCGTAGAACGGTCGGGGACCGGGGAGCTGTTTTTT.

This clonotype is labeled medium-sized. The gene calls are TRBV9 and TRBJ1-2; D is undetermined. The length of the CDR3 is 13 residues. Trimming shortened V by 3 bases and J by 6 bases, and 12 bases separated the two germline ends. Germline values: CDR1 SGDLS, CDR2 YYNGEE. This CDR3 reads CASSAGLRDGYTF. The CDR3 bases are TGTGCCAGCAGCGCTGGATTGAGGGATGGCTACACCTTC. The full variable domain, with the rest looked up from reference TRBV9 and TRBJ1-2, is DSGVTQTPKHLITATGQRVTLRCSPRSGDLSVYWYQQSLDQGLQFLIQYYNGEERAKGNILERFSAQQFPDLHSELNLSSLELGDSALYFCASSAGLRDGYTFGSGTRLTVV.

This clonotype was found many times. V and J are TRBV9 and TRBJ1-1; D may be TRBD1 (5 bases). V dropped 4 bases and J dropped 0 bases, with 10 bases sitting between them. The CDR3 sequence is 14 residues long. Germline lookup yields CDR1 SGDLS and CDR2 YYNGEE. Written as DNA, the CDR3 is TGTGCCAGCAGCAGAACGACAGTGAACACTGAAGCTTTCTTT. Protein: CASSRTTVNTEAFF.

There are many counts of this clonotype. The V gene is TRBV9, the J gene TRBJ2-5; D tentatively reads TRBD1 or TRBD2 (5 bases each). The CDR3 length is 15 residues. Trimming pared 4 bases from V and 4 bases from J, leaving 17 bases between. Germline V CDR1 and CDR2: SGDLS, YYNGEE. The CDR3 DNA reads TGTGCCAGCAGCCCATCCGGGGCTAGAGGAGAGACCCAGTACTTC. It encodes CASSPSGARGETQYF. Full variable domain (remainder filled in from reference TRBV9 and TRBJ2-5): DSGVTQTPKHLITATGQRVTLRCSPRSGDLSVYWYQQSLDQGLQFLIQYYNGEERAKGNILERFSAQQFPDLHSELNLSSLELGDSALYFCASSPSGARGETQYFGPGTRLLVL.